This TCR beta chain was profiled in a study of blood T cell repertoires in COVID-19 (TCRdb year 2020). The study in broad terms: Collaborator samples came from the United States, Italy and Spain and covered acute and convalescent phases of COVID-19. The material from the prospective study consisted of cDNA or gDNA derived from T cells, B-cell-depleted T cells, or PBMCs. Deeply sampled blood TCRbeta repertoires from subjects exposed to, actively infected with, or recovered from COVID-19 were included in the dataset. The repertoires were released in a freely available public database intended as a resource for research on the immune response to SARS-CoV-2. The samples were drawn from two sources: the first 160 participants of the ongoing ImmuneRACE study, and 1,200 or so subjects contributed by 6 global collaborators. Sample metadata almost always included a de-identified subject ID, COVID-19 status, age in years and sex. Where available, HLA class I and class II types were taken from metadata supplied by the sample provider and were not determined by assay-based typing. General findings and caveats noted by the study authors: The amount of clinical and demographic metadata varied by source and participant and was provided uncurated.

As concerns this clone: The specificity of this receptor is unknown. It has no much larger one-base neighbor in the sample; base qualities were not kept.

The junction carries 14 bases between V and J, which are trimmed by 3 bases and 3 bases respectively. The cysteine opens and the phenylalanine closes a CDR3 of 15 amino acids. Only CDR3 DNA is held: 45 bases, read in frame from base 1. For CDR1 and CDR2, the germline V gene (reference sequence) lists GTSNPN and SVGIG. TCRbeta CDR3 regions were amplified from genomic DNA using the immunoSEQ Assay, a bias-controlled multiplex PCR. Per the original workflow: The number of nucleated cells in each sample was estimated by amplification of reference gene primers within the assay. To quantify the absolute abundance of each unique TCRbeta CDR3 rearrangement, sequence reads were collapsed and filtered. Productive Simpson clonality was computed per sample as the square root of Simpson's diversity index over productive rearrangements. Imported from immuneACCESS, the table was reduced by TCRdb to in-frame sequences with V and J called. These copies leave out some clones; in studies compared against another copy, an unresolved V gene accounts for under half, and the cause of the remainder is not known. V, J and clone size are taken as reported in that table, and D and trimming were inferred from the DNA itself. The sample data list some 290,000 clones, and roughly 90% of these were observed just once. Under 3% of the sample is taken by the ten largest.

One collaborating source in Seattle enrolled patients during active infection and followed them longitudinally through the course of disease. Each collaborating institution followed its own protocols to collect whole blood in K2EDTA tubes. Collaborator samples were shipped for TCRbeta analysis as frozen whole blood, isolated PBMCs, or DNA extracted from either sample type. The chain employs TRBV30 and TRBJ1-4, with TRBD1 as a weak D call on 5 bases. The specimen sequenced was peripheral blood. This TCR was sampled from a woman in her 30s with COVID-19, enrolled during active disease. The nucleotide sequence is TGTGCCTGGAGGCCCCCCAGGGTACCTAATGAAAAACTGTTTTTT. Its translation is CAWRPPRVPNEKLFF.